One sample yielded the 6 T cell receptor beta chains listed below, sequenced in a study of radiotherapy plus CTLA-4 blockade in lung cancer. Sequenced by immunoSEQ multiplex PCR; TCRdb stores in-frame clones only, minus some. The top ten hold about a sixth of the sample, which has tens of thousands of clones, approximately 86% seen once. The starting material was peripheral blood, obtained from a patient treated with radiotherapy plus ipilimumab. The origin of the receptors is a human donor with non-small cell lung cancer that progressed on radiotherapy plus ipilimumab.

The chain recombines TRBV19 with TRBJ2-1, with 7 bases matching TRBD2. Germline V gives CDR1 LNHDA, CDR2 SQIVND (reference sequence). V trimming: 5 bases; J trimming: 0 bases; junction bases outside the gene matches: 7. This CDR3 is built from 16 residues. In nucleotides, the CDR3 is TGTGCCAGTAGTCGACTAGCCACGAGCTCCTACAATGAGCAGTTCTTC. Residues: CASSRLATSSYNEQFF.

The chain's CDR3 is CASSDRASGNTIYF. Here the CDR3 DNA reads TGTGCCAGCTCGGACAGGGCCTCTGGAAACACCATATATTTT. The chain carries TRBV27 and TRBJ1-3, with 8 nucleotides matching TRBD1. Germline CDR1 and CDR2: MNHEY and SMNVEV (reference sequence). This CDR3 has 14 residues. The ends lost 8 bases at V and 0 bases at J; junction bases unmatched: 3.

This sequence joins TRBV12-5 and TRBJ2-7; 7 bases match TRBD1. Germline CDR1 LGHNT, CDR2 FRNRAP. There are 16 residues in the CDR3. After removal of 1 base from V and 0 bases from J, the junction contained 6 bases not matched to a gene. The CDR3, as DNA: TGTGCTAGTGGTTTGGACCCCGGGACAGACTCCTACGAGCAGTACTTC. The encoded protein is CASGLDPGTDSYEQYF.

This clone has only one observation. CDR3 sequence (DNA): TGCGCCAGCAGCTTGGAGGGACTTATCTACGAGCAGTACTTC. Its protein is CASSLEGLIYEQYF. The chain is built from TRBV5-1 and TRBJ2-7; possibly TRBD2 for D (6 bases). V was trimmed by 0 bases and J by 3 bases, leaving 10 bases between them. Germline lookup yields CDR1 SGHRS and CDR2 YFSETQ. The CDR3 consists of 14 residues.

The chain recombines TRBV4-3 with TRBJ2-2; possible D gene TRBD2, 5 bases. Between the trimmed V and J ends, which lost 1 base and 5 bases, there was a span of 14 bases. CDR1 is LGHNA, CDR2 YSLEER, per germline. The CDR3 has 16 amino acids. This CDR3 reads CASSQASSRETGELFF. The CDR3 bases are TGCGCCAGCAGCCAAGCATCATCACGGGAAACCGGGGAGCTGTTTTTT.

The CDR3 sequence is CASSQVGGIQRDAEAFF. The CDR3 DNA sequence: TGTGCCAGCAGCCAAGTGGGGGGGATACAAAGGGACGCTGAAGCTTTCTTT. The rearrangement joins TRBV4-2 to TRBJ1-1; D perhaps matches TRBD1 (5 bases). This CDR3 has 17 amino acids. CDR1 and CDR2 (germline): LGHNA, YNFKEQ. Trimming took 1 base from V and 6 from J, leaving 21 bases between them.